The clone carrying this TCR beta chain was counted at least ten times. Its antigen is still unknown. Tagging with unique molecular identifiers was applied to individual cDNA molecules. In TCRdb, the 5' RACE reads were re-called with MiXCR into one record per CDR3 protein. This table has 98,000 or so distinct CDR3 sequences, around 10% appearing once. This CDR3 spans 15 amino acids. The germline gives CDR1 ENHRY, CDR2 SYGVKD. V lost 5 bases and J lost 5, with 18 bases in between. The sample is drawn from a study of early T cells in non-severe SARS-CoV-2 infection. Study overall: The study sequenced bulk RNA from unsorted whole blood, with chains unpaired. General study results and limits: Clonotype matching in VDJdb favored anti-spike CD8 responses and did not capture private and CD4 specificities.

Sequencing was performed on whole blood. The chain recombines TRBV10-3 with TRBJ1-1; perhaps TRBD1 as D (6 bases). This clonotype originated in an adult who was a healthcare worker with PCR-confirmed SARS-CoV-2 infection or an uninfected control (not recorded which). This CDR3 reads CAISSRQEKGTEAFF. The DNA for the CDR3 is TGTGCCATCAGTTCCCGACAGGAGAAAGGAACTGAAGCTTTCTTT.